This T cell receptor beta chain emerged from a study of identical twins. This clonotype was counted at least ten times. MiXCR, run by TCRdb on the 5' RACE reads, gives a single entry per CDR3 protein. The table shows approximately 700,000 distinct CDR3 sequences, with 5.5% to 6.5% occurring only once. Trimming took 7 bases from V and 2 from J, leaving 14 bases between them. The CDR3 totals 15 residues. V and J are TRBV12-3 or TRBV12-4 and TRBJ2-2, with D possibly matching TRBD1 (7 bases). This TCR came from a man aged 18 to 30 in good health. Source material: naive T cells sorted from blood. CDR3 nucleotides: TGTGCCAGCAATGGAGGGACAGTTAACACCGGGGAGCTGTTTTTT. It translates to CASNGGTVNTGELFF.